This TCR beta chain originates from a study of shared clonotypes between healthy human individuals. Across the study: CD4 naive and CD4 memory each took three plates per donor, while CD8 naive took two and CD8 memory one. Study-level findings and limits: Naive CD4 clonotypes were shared across several donors at around 5%.

Of note for this clone: Its specificity is unknown.

V dropped 2 bases and J dropped 4; count of bases not matched to a gene: 10. This CDR3 comprises 17 residues. The germline V gene encodes CDR1 LNHNV and CDR2 YYDKDF (reference sequence). Original methodology: ImmunoSEQ supplied junction-only sequences lacking quality scores, so filtering was different. Method: immunoSEQ multiplex PCR; TCRdb's copy keeps in-frame clones and lacks some. V, J and clone size derive from that table, while D and trimming were established from the DNA sequence. The table has about 1.5 million clones, under 99% seen once. The clonotype originates from a young man in good health. The rearrangement links TRBV15 to TRBJ1-1, with 10 bases that match TRBD1. The specimen sequenced was naive CD4+ T cells sorted from blood. Subset: CD45RA+ positively selected. The CDR3 spells CATSRLGTGDLSTEAFF. In nucleotides, the CDR3 is TGTGCCACCAGCAGATTAGGGACAGGGGATTTGAGCACTGAAGCTTTCTTT.